A selection of T cell receptor beta chains follows, all from one sample in a study of cytomegalovirus exposure and HLA in healthy donors. This table comes from immunoSEQ multiplex PCR, and its TCRdb copy is limited to in-frame clones, with some not included. Counted here are about 56,000 clones, roughly 93% occurring once; the ten biggest clones make up 4.5% to 6%. Sequencing used PBMCs. These receptors were collected from a woman between 18 and 29 years old in good health and CMV-seronegative. Both conserved end residues are part of each CDR3. Fields, in order: J gene, clone size, D gene, V gene, CDR3 DNA, CDR3 protein. D genes are given only for firm matches. Only part of the rows carry a size: once, few, many, or a class if the clone is expanded.

J gene: TRBJ1-5; clone size: once; D gene: TRBD1; V gene: TRBV19; CDR3 DNA: TGTGCCAGTACCGAGGACAGGAGTTTTGAGCAGCCCCAGCATTTT; CDR3 protein: CASTEDRSFEQPQHF
J gene: TRBJ2-7; clone size: NA; D gene: NA; V gene: TRBV10-3; CDR3 DNA: TGTGCCATCAGTCAGCCAATAACCGGTCGGGAACAGTACTTC; CDR3 protein: CAISQPITGREQYF
J gene: TRBJ2-1; clone size: NA; D gene: NA; V gene: TRBV5-1; CDR3 DNA: TGCGCCAGCAGCTTGGCGGGAGTGCGGTACAATGAGCAGTTCTTC; CDR3 protein: CASSLAGVRYNEQFF
J gene: TRBJ2-3; clone size: NA; D gene: NA; V gene: TRBV5-6; CDR3 DNA: TGTGCCAGCAGTACTACAGATACGCAGTATTTT; CDR3 protein: CASSTTDTQYF
J gene: TRBJ2-2; clone size: NA; D gene: TRBD1; V gene: TRBV5-1; CDR3 DNA: TGCGCCAGCAGCCATTTCGGACAGGGAAACACCGGGGAGCTGTTTTTT; CDR3 protein: CASSHFGQGNTGELFF
J gene: TRBJ1-2; clone size: NA; D gene: TRBD1; V gene: TRBV4-3; CDR3 DNA: TGCGCCAGCAGCCAGGCAGGGGGCTATGGCTACACCTTC; CDR3 protein: CASSQAGGYGYTF
J gene: TRBJ2-2; clone size: NA; D gene: TRBD1; V gene: TRBV7-9; CDR3 DNA: TGTGCCAGCAGAACAGGGGCCACCGGGGAGCTGTTTTTT; CDR3 protein: CASRTGATGELFF
J gene: TRBJ2-4; clone size: NA; D gene: NA; V gene: TRBV9; CDR3 DNA: TGTGCCAGCAGCGTAGATGCCGGAAACATTCAGTACTTC; CDR3 protein: CASSVDAGNIQYF
J gene: TRBJ1-1; clone size: NA; D gene: NA; V gene: TRBV5-4; CDR3 DNA: TGTGCCAGCAGCCAGACAGGCCGGTCTGAAGCTTTCTTT; CDR3 protein: CASSQTGRSEAFF
J gene: TRBJ2-3; clone size: NA; D gene: NA; V gene: TRBV27; CDR3 DNA: TGTGCCAGCAGTTTGGAGGGAGGCCACACAGATACGCAGTATTTT; CDR3 protein: CASSLEGGHTDTQYF
J gene: TRBJ2-2; clone size: NA; D gene: TRBD1; V gene: TRBV7-2; CDR3 DNA: TGTGCCAGCTCAAATACCGGGACAGGGTTTTGGCAGGACACCGGGGAGCTGTTTTTT; CDR3 protein: CASSNTGTGFWQDTGELFF
J gene: TRBJ1-1; clone size: NA; D gene: NA; V gene: TRBV4-1; CDR3 DNA: TGCGCCAGCAGCCCAGGATGGGAGCCAAAACTGAACACTGAAGCTTTCTTT; CDR3 protein: CASSPGWEPKLNTEAFF
J gene: TRBJ1-2; clone size: NA; D gene: NA; V gene: TRBV19; CDR3 DNA: TGTGCCAGTAGTATGTTCCAAGGCTACACCTTC; CDR3 protein: CASSMFQGYTF
J gene: TRBJ1-2; clone size: NA; D gene: TRBD1; V gene: TRBV19; CDR3 DNA: TGTGCCAGTAGCAGACAGGGGGCTGGCTACACCTTC; CDR3 protein: CASSRQGAGYTF
J gene: TRBJ2-1; clone size: NA; D gene: TRBD2; V gene: TRBV27; CDR3 DNA: TGTGCCAGCAGTATGGGACTAGCGGGAGTTAATGAGCAGTTCTTC; CDR3 protein: CASSMGLAGVNEQFF
J gene: TRBJ2-3; clone size: NA; D gene: NA; V gene: TRBV9; CDR3 DNA: TGTGCCAGCAGCTCGAGCACAGATACGCAGTATTTT; CDR3 protein: CASSSSTDTQYF
J gene: TRBJ1-2; clone size: NA; D gene: NA; V gene: TRBV2; CDR3 DNA: TGTGCCAGCATAGAGGAGGAGGGCTATGGCTACACCTTC; CDR3 protein: CASIEEEGYGYTF
J gene: TRBJ1-2; clone size: once; D gene: NA; V gene: TRBV7-9; CDR3 DNA: TGTGCCAGCAGCCCGGAGGCTACCAACTATGGCTACACCTTC; CDR3 protein: CASSPEATNYGYTF
J gene: TRBJ1-5; clone size: NA; D gene: TRBD1; V gene: TRBV28; CDR3 DNA: TGTGCCAGCAGCACAGGGGAAGGTCAGCCCCAGCATTTT; CDR3 protein: CASSTGEGQPQHF
J gene: TRBJ2-5; clone size: NA; D gene: NA; V gene: TRBV13; CDR3 DNA: TGTGCCAGCAGCTATCAGGAATTACAAGAGACCCAGTACTTC; CDR3 protein: CASSYQELQETQYF
J gene: TRBJ1-6; clone size: few; D gene: NA; V gene: TRBV19; CDR3 DNA: TGTGTCCAGGAATCACCCCTCCACTTT; CDR3 protein: CVQESPLHF
J gene: TRBJ2-7; clone size: NA; D gene: TRBD2; V gene: TRBV4-2; CDR3 DNA: TGTGCCAGCAGCCGTCAGACTAGCGGGGTCTCCTACGAGCAGTACTTC; CDR3 protein: CASSRQTSGVSYEQYF
J gene: TRBJ1-5; clone size: NA; D gene: NA; V gene: TRBV27; CDR3 DNA: TGTGCCACCCGACTTGGCGGGGCCCCTAATCAGCCCCAGCATTTT; CDR3 protein: CATRLGGAPNQPQHF
J gene: TRBJ2-3; clone size: few; D gene: NA; V gene: TRBV6-4; CDR3 DNA: TGTGCCAGCAGTGACGGCGGTTCTAGCACAGATACGCAGTATTTT; CDR3 protein: CASSDGGSSTDTQYF
J gene: TRBJ2-1; clone size: once; D gene: NA; V gene: TRBV18; CDR3 DNA: TGTGCCAGCTCACCTTCGTTGATGAGCTCCTACAATGAGCAGTTCTTC; CDR3 protein: CASSPSLMSSYNEQFF
J gene: TRBJ1-1; clone size: NA; D gene: NA; V gene: TRBV7-6; CDR3 DNA: TGTGCCAGCAGCTTAAGACGGGGCACTGAAGCTTTCTTT; CDR3 protein: CASSLRRGTEAFF
J gene: TRBJ1-2; clone size: NA; D gene: TRBD1; V gene: TRBV29-1; CDR3 DNA: TGCAGCGTTGGAGGGACAGGGGATCACTATGGCTACACCTTC; CDR3 protein: CSVGGTGDHYGYTF
J gene: TRBJ1-2; clone size: NA; D gene: TRBD1; V gene: TRBV9; CDR3 DNA: TGTGCCAGCAGCTCCCGGACAGGGGGCGCAGATGGCTACACCTTC; CDR3 protein: CASSSRTGGADGYTF
J gene: TRBJ2-2; clone size: NA; D gene: TRBD1; V gene: TRBV10-1; CDR3 DNA: TGCGCCAGCAGTGAGGGCACGACAGGGCGTACCGGGGAGCTGTTTTTT; CDR3 protein: CASSEGTTGRTGELFF
J gene: TRBJ1-1; clone size: NA; D gene: NA; V gene: TRBV5-1; CDR3 DNA: TGCGCCAGCAGCTTGCTAAGAATCGACAAAATCATGAACACTGAAGCTTTCTTT; CDR3 protein: CASSLLRIDKIMNTEAFF
J gene: TRBJ2-1; clone size: NA; D gene: TRBD2; V gene: TRBV29-1; CDR3 DNA: TGCAGCGTTGCCGGACTAGCGGGGGCCAATGAGCAGTTCTTC; CDR3 protein: CSVAGLAGANEQFF
J gene: TRBJ1-1; clone size: NA; D gene: NA; V gene: TRBV5-5; CDR3 DNA: TGTGCCAGCAGCTTGACCTACACTGGAGCCACTGAAGCTTTCTTT; CDR3 protein: CASSLTYTGATEAFF
J gene: TRBJ2-2; clone size: NA; D gene: NA; V gene: TRBV7-2; CDR3 DNA: TGTGCCAGCAGCTTAGTTCCTTCCGGGGAGCTGTTTTTT; CDR3 protein: CASSLVPSGELFF
J gene: TRBJ2-1; clone size: once; D gene: TRBD2; V gene: TRBV4-2; CDR3 DNA: TGTGCCAGCAGCCAAGACCGCCAGCGGGGGACTAAAAATGAGCAGTTCTTC; CDR3 protein: CASSQDRQRGTKNEQFF
J gene: TRBJ2-1; clone size: NA; D gene: TRBD2; V gene: TRBV5-1; CDR3 DNA: TGCGCCAGCAGCTTGGGACTAGCGAACAATGAGCAGTTCTTC; CDR3 protein: CASSLGLANNEQFF
J gene: TRBJ2-7; clone size: once; D gene: NA; V gene: TRBV4-1; CDR3 DNA: TGCGCCAGCAGCCAAGAGTTTGCAGGGCCGTACGAGCAGTACTTC; CDR3 protein: CASSQEFAGPYEQYF
J gene: TRBJ1-2; clone size: NA; D gene: NA; V gene: TRBV7-2; CDR3 DNA: TGTGCCAGCAGCTCCACCCGGGGTGCTCTCAGCTACACCTTC; CDR3 protein: CASSSTRGALSYTF
J gene: TRBJ1-3; clone size: NA; D gene: NA; V gene: TRBV7-9; CDR3 DNA: TGTGCCAGCAGCTTACCGGGAAGGGACACCATATATTTT; CDR3 protein: CASSLPGRDTIYF
J gene: TRBJ2-1; clone size: NA; D gene: TRBD2; V gene: TRBV4-1; CDR3 DNA: TGCGCCAGCAGCCAAGGACTAGCGGAGCACAATGAGCAGTTCTTC; CDR3 protein: CASSQGLAEHNEQFF
J gene: TRBJ1-5; clone size: NA; D gene: NA; V gene: TRBV6-5; CDR3 DNA: TGTGCCAGCAGTTACAGCAGCAATCAGCCCCAGCATTTT; CDR3 protein: CASSYSSNQPQHF
J gene: TRBJ2-3; clone size: NA; D gene: TRBD2; V gene: TRBV18; CDR3 DNA: TGTGCCAGCTCAGCCGGACTAGCGGGAAGCACAGATACGCAGTATTTT; CDR3 protein: CASSAGLAGSTDTQYF
J gene: TRBJ2-5; clone size: NA; D gene: TRBD2; V gene: TRBV25-1; CDR3 DNA: TGTGCCAGCAGTGACCCGGGGGGGCCGGAGACCCAGTACTTC; CDR3 protein: CASSDPGGPETQYF
J gene: TRBJ1-2; clone size: once; D gene: TRBD1; V gene: TRBV15; CDR3 DNA: TGTGCCACCAGCAGAGATCGGGACAGTCTCAACTATGGCTACACCTTC; CDR3 protein: CATSRDRDSLNYGYTF
J gene: TRBJ1-5; clone size: NA; D gene: TRBD1; V gene: TRBV19; CDR3 DNA: TGTGCCAGTAGTCCCAGGACAGGCCACAATCAGCCCCAGCATTTT; CDR3 protein: CASSPRTGHNQPQHF
J gene: TRBJ1-2; clone size: NA; D gene: NA; V gene: TRBV13; CDR3 DNA: TGTGCCAGCAGCTTAGAACAGGGCTATGGCTACACCTTC; CDR3 protein: CASSLEQGYGYTF
J gene: TRBJ2-2; clone size: NA; D gene: TRBD1; V gene: TRBV6-5; CDR3 DNA: TGTGCCAGCAGTTACCGCAGGGGGATCCTTTCCGGGGAGCTGTTTTTT; CDR3 protein: CASSYRRGILSGELFF
J gene: TRBJ1-5; clone size: NA; D gene: NA; V gene: TRBV30; CDR3 DNA: TGTGCCTGGAGTGTACCCCACTCTTTGGGCGGGCAGCCCCAGCATTTT; CDR3 protein: CAWSVPHSLGGQPQHF
J gene: TRBJ2-3; clone size: NA; D gene: TRBD2; V gene: TRBV5-4; CDR3 DNA: TGTGCCAGCAGCCATCAGCGGGAGGGAACAGATACGCAGTATTTT; CDR3 protein: CASSHQREGTDTQYF
J gene: TRBJ2-3; clone size: NA; D gene: TRBD2; V gene: TRBV7-2; CDR3 DNA: TGTGCCAGCAGCCATACTAGCGGGACTGCCACAGATACGCAGTATTTT; CDR3 protein: CASSHTSGTATDTQYF
J gene: TRBJ1-3; clone size: NA; D gene: NA; V gene: TRBV5-1; CDR3 DNA: TGCGCCAGCAGCTTGGACAGCTCTGGAAACACCATATATTTT; CDR3 protein: CASSLDSSGNTIYF
J gene: TRBJ2-3; clone size: NA; D gene: TRBD2; V gene: TRBV2; CDR3 DNA: TGTGCCAGCAGCGGTAGCGGGGGCACAGATACGCAGTATTTT; CDR3 protein: CASSGSGGTDTQYF
J gene: TRBJ2-2; clone size: NA; D gene: TRBD1; V gene: TRBV19; CDR3 DNA: TGTGCCAGTAGTCAGGGGGCTACCGGGGAGCTGTTTTTT; CDR3 protein: CASSQGATGELFF
J gene: TRBJ1-2; clone size: NA; D gene: NA; V gene: TRBV14; CDR3 DNA: TGTGCCAGCAGCCAAGGGACTGATTCTCTCTATGGCTACACCTTC; CDR3 protein: CASSQGTDSLYGYTF
J gene: TRBJ2-2; clone size: NA; D gene: NA; V gene: TRBV7-9; CDR3 DNA: TGTGCCAGCAGCTCCCGGGACACCACCGGGGAGCTGTTTTTT; CDR3 protein: CASSSRDTTGELFF
J gene: TRBJ2-3; clone size: NA; D gene: TRBD2; V gene: TRBV5-1; CDR3 DNA: TGCGCCAGCGGTAGCGGGGGGAGCACAGATACGCAGTATTTT; CDR3 protein: CASGSGGSTDTQYF
J gene: TRBJ2-1; clone size: NA; D gene: NA; V gene: TRBV29-1; CDR3 DNA: TGCAGCGTTGGGTTCCCTCGGCTAGCCAATGAGCAGTTCTTC; CDR3 protein: CSVGFPRLANEQFF
J gene: TRBJ2-2; clone size: NA; D gene: NA; V gene: TRBV4-3; CDR3 DNA: TGCGCCAGCAGCCAAGATCGCGTTGTCAGGGGTGACACCGGGGAGCTGTTTTTT; CDR3 protein: CASSQDRVVRGDTGELFF